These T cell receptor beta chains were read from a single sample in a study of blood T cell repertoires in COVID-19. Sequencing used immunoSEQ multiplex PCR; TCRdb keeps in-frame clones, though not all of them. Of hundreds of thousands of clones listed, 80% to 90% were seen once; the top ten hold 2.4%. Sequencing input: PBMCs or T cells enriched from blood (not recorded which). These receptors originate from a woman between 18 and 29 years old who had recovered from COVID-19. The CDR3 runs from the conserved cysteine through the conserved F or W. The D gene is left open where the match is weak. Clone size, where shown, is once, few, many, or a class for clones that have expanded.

CAWSVLAGGSRDTQYF	TGTGCCTGGAGTGTACTAGCGGGGGGGTCCCGGGATACGCAGTATTTT	.	TRBD2	TRBV30	TRBJ2-3
CASSQDRTAPNYGYTF	TGCGCCAGCAGCCAAGATAGGACAGCACCTAACTATGGCTACACCTTC	.	.	TRBV4-1	TRBJ1-2
CARKDPGLAGEAGELFF	TGTGCCAGGAAGGACCCCGGACTAGCGGGGGAGGCCGGGGAGCTGTTTTTT	.	TRBD2	TRBV5-3	TRBJ2-2
CASSPTGEGLYGYTF	TGTGCCAGCTCACCCACCGGGGAGGGGCTTTATGGCTACACCTTC	.	.	TRBV18	TRBJ1-2
CASSPTGVVGYTF	TGTGCCAGCTCCCCGACAGGGGTAGTAGGCTACACCTTC	.	TRBD1	TRBV12-3/TRBV12-4	TRBJ1-2
CASSLWGRGGNQPQHF	TGTGCCAGCAGTTTATGGGGGAGGGGTGGCAATCAGCCCCAGCATTTT	.	.	TRBV28	TRBJ1-5
CASSPSGGAGADTQYF	TGTGCCAGCAGCCCTAGCGGGGGGGCAGGGGCAGATACGCAGTATTTT	.	TRBD2	TRBV6-4	TRBJ2-3
CASSPSTGGTNEKLFF	TGTGCCAGCTCACCATCAACAGGGGGCACTAATGAAAAACTGTTTTTT	.	TRBD1	TRBV18	TRBJ1-4
CASSLYTGNTIYF	TGTGCCAGCAGCCTATATACTGGAAACACCATATATTTT	.	.	TRBV5-8	TRBJ1-3
CASSPGTGVYSNQPQHF	TGTGCCAGCAGCCCGGGGACAGGGGTTTATAGCAATCAGCCCCAGCATTTT	.	TRBD1	TRBV6-6	TRBJ1-5
CASTRSVSSSYEQYF	TGTGCCAGCACTCGAAGCGTCTCAAGCTCCTACGAGCAGTACTTC	.	.	TRBV2	TRBJ2-7
CASSPGGGAGYEQYF	TGTGCCAGCAGCCCGGGGGGAGGGGCTGGCTACGAGCAGTACTTC	.	TRBD2	TRBV9	TRBJ2-7
CSVAPQVQEQYF	TGCAGCGTTGCCCCCCAGGTCCAGGAGCAGTACTTC	.	.	TRBV29-1	TRBJ2-7
CASSLRQGTFSGGSPLHF	TGTGCCAGCAGCCTGCGACAGGGGACCTTTTCAGGGGGTTCACCCCTCCACTTT	.	TRBD1	TRBV14	TRBJ1-6
CASGAQGGFNSPLHF	TGTGCCAGCGGAGCCCAGGGGGGTTTTAATTCACCCCTCCACTTT	.	TRBD1	TRBV6-5	TRBJ1-6
CASSPPGRAAGKPDTQYF	TGTGCCAGCTCACCACCGGGCCGTGCAGCGGGGAAGCCAGATACGCAGTATTTT	.	TRBD2	TRBV18	TRBJ2-3
CASSLGLAGALTGELFF	TGTGCCAGCAGCCTGGGACTAGCGGGGGCCCTCACCGGGGAGCTGTTTTTT	few	TRBD2	TRBV7-3	TRBJ2-2
CASSASTGGYTF	TGTGCCAGCAGCGCCTCGACGGGGGGCTACACCTTC	.	.	TRBV9	TRBJ1-2
CATYGGEQYF	TGTGCCACTTACGGGGGGGAGCAGTACTTC	.	TRBD2	TRBV6-5	TRBJ2-7
CASSDSAGTGNQPQHF	TGTGCCAGCAGTGATAGCGCCGGGACAGGCAATCAGCCCCAGCATTTT	.	TRBD1	TRBV6-1	TRBJ1-5
CASSSTDYNSPLHF	TGCGCCAGCAGCTCGACAGACTATAATTCACCCCTCCACTTT	.	.	TRBV5-1	TRBJ1-6
CASSARPSGVRNEQFF	TGTGCCAGCAGCGCCCGACCTAGCGGGGTAAGGAATGAGCAGTTCTTC	.	TRBD2	TRBV9	TRBJ2-1
CASSQTHGTGIYEQYF	TGTGCCAGCAGCCAAACACACGGGACAGGGATCTACGAGCAGTACTTC	.	TRBD1	TRBV7-9	TRBJ2-7
CASSWQAVNTEAFF	TGTGCCAGCAGCTGGCAGGCTGTGAACACTGAAGCTTTCTTT	few	.	TRBV7-9	TRBJ1-1
CASSLSWASSSYNSPLHF	TGTGCCAGCAGTTTAAGTTGGGCATCCAGCTCCTATAATTCACCCCTCCACTTT	.	.	TRBV27	TRBJ1-6
CSASLGDEQYF	TGCAGTGCTAGTTTGGGAGACGAGCAGTACTTC	.	.	TRBV20-1	TRBJ2-7
CASSLSGVANTGELFF	TGCGCCAGCAGCTTGTCCGGGGTAGCGAACACCGGGGAGCTGTTTTTT	.	.	TRBV5-1	TRBJ2-2
CASSYTGGGGYTF	TGTGCCAGCAGTTACACAGGGGGGGGTGGCTACACCTTC	.	TRBD1	TRBV12-3/TRBV12-4	TRBJ1-2
CASSQVTSRLIADTQYF	TGTGCCAGCAGCCAAGTCACCTCCCGACTGATCGCGGATACGCAGTATTTT	.	.	TRBV3-1/TRBV3-2	TRBJ2-3
CASHLDTEAFF	TGTGCCAGTCACTTAGACACTGAAGCTTTCTTT	.	.	TRBV2	TRBJ1-1
CASSIQGAGTEAFF	TGTGCCAGTAGTATCCAGGGGGCTGGCACTGAAGCTTTCTTT	.	TRBD1	TRBV19	TRBJ1-1
CASSLSVGGGYEQYF	TGTGCCAGCAGTTTATCAGTGGGGGGGGGCTACGAGCAGTACTTC	.	TRBD2	TRBV27	TRBJ2-7
CASSFAIGTARYEQFF	TGTGCCAGCAGCTTTGCCATTGGGACAGCTCGGTATGAGCAGTTCTTC	.	TRBD1	TRBV5-4	TRBJ2-1
CASSLEFGTIGGQETQYF	TGCGCCAGCAGCTTGGAATTTGGTACAATCGGGGGCCAAGAGACCCAGTACTTC	.	.	TRBV5-1	TRBJ2-5
CASSLLSTALSPDTQYF	TGTGCCAGCAGCTTGCTTTCGACAGCCCTCTCCCCAGATACGCAGTATTTT	.	.	TRBV5-8	TRBJ2-3
CATSDSGTADSTDTQYF	TGTGCCACCAGTGATTCCGGGACAGCCGATAGCACAGATACGCAGTATTTT	.	TRBD1	TRBV24-1	TRBJ2-3
CASSQDPRSYGYTF	TGTGCCAGCAGCCAAGATCCCCGTAGCTATGGCTACACCTTC	.	.	TRBV3-1/TRBV3-2	TRBJ1-2
CSASRGLGQETQYF	TGCAGTGCTAGTAGGGGACTAGGGCAAGAGACCCAGTACTTC	few	TRBD2	TRBV20-1	TRBJ2-5
CSASRPGTGGEGYTF	TGCAGTGCTAGTCGCCCCGGGACAGGGGGCGAGGGCTACACCTTC	.	TRBD1	TRBV20-1	TRBJ1-2
CASSQSGGPSYNEQFF	TGTGCCAGCAGCCAGAGCGGGGGCCCTTCCTACAATGAGCAGTTCTTC	.	TRBD2	TRBV4-2	TRBJ2-1
CASSGRFNQPQHF	TGTGCCAGTAGTGGCCGTTTCAATCAGCCCCAGCATTTT	once	.	TRBV19	TRBJ1-5